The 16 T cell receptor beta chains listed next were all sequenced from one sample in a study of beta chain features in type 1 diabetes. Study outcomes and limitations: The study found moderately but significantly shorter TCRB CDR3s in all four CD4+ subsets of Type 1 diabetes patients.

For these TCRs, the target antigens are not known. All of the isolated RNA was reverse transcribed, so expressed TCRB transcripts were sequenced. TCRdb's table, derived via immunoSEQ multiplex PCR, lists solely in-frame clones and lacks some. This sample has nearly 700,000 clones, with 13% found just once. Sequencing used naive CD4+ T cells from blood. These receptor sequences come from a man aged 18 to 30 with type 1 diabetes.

CDR3 bases: TGCGCCAGCAGCCCACTTCGTCAGGGTTATACAGATACGCAGTATTTT. Translating it yields CASSPLRQGYTDTQYF. The chain uses TRBV4-1 and TRBJ2-3; possible D gene TRBD1, 5 bases. This CDR3 is 16 amino acids long. Germline V lookup: CDR1 MGHRA, CDR2 YSYEKL. The V end was cut by 4 bases, the J end by 3 bases, with 17 bases between.

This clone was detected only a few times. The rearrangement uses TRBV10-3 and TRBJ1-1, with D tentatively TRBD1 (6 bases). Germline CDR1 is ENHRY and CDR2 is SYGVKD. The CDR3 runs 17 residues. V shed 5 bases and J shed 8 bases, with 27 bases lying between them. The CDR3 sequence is CAISLFGGAAGQLEAFF. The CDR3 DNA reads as TGTGCCATCAGTCTCTTTGGGGGTGCTGCCGGACAGTTGGAAGCTTTCTTT.

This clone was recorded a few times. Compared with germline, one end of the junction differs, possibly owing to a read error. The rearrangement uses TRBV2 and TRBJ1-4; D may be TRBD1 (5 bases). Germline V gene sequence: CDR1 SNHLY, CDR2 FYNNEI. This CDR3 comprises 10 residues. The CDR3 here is CASSAGTKVF. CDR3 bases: TGTGCCAGCAGTGCCGGGACCAAGGTTTTT.

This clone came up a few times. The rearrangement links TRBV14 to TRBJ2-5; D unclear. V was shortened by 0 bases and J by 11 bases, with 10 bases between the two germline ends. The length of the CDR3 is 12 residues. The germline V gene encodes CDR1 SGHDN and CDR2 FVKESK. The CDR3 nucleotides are TGTGCCAGCAGCCAAGACCCCCGGGTACAGTACTTC. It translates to CASSQDPRVQYF.

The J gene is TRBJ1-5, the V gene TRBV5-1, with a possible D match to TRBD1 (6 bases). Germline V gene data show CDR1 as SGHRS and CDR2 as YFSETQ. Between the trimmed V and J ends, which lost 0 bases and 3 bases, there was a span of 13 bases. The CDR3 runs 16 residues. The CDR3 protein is CASSLEGQGNNQPQHF. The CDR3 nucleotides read TGCGCCAGCAGCTTGGAGGGGCAGGGGAACAATCAGCCCCAGCATTTT.

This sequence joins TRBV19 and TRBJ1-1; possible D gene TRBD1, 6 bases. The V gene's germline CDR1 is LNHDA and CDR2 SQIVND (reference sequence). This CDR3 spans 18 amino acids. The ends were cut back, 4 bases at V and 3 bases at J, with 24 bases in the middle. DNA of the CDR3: TGTGCCAGTAGTACCGAATTATACAGGGTACTAGGGGACACTGAAGCTTTCTTT. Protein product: CASSTELYRVLGDTEAFF.

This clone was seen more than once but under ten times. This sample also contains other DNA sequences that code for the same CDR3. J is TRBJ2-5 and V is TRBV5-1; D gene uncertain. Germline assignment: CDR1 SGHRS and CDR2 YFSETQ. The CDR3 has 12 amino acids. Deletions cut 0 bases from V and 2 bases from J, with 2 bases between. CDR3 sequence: CASSLVQETQYF. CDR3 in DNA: TGCGCCAGCAGCTTGGTACAAGAGACCCAGTACTTC.

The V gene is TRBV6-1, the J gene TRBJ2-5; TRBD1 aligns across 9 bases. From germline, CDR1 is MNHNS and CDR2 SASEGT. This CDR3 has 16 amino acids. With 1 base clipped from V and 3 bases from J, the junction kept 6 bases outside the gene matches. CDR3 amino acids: CASSEVGQGNEETQYF. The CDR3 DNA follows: TGTGCCAGCAGTGAAGTGGGACAGGGTAACGAAGAGACCCAGTACTTC.

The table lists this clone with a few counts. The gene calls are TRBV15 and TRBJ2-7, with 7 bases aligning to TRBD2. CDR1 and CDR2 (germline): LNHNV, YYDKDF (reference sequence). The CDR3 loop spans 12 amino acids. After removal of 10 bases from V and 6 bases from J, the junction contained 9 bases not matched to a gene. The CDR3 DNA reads TGTGCCATCAGGCGGGGGTCTAGCGAGCAGTACTTC. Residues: CAIRRGSSEQYF.

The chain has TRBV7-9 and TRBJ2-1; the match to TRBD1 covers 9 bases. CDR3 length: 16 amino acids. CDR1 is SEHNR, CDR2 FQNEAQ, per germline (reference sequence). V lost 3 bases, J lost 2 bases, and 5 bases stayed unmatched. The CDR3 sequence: CASSLAGTGTYNEQFF. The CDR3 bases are TGTGCCAGCAGCTTGGCCGGGACAGGGACCTACAATGAGCAGTTCTTC.

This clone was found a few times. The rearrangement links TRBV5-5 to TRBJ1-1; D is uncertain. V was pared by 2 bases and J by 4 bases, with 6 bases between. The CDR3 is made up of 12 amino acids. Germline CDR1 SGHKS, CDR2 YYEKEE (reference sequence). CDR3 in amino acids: CASSLGSTEAFF. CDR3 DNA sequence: TGTGCCAGCAGCTTAGGCAGCACTGAAGCTTTCTTT. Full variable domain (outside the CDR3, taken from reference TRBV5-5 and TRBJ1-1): DAGVTQSPTHLIKTRGQQVTLRCSPISGHKSVSWYQQVLGQGPQFIFQYYEKEERGRGNFPDRFSARQFPNYSSELNVNALLLGDSALYLCASSLGSTEAFFGQGTRLTVV.

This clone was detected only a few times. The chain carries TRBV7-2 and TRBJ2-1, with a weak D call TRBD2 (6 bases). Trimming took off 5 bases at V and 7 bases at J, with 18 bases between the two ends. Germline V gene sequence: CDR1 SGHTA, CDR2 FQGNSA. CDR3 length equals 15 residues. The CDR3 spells CASSRVLGLRNEQFF. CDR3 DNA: TGTGCCAGCAGCCGGGTCCTGGGACTCCGAAATGAGCAGTTCTTC. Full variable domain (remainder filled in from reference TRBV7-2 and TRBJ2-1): GAGVSQSPSNKVTEKGKDVELRCDPISGHTALYWYRQSLGQGLEFLIYFQGNSAPDKSGLPSDRFSAERTGGSVSTLTIQRTQQEDSAVYLCASSRVLGLRNEQFFGPGTRLTVL.

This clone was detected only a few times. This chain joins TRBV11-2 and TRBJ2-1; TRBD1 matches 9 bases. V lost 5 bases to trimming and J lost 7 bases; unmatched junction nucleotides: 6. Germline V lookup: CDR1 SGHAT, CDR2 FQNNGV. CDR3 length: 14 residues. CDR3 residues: CASSTNRGRNEQFF. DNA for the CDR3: TGTGCCAGCAGCACGAACAGGGGGCGGAATGAGCAGTTCTTC.

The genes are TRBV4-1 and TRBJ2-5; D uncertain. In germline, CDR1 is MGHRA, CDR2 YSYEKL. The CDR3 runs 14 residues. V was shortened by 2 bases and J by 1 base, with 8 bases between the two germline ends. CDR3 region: CASSQWPAQETQYF. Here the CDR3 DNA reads TGCGCCAGCAGCCAATGGCCAGCCCAAGAGACCCAGTACTTC.

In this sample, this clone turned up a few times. CDR3 protein: CSVVTGGAYEQYF. The CDR3 DNA sequence: TGCAGCGTTGTTACAGGGGGCGCCTACGAGCAGTACTTC. This chain uses TRBV29-1 with TRBJ2-7; 9 positions match TRBD1. J lost 2 bases, V lost 4 bases, and 3 bases had no gene match. CDR3 length: 13 amino acids. The V gene's germline CDR1 is SQVTM and CDR2 ANQGSEA.

CDR3 coding DNA: TGTGCCAGCAGCTCAACCGGGACTAGCGGGGGTTGGACAGATACGCAGTATTTT. It yields the protein CASSSTGTSGGWTDTQYF. V gene TRBV7-2 combines with J gene TRBJ2-3, with TRBD2 matching over 14 bases. The CDR3 runs to 18 residues. Germline loops: CDR1 SGHTA, CDR2 FQGNSA. J gave up 3 bases and V 4 bases, and 9 bases lay outside the gene matches.